These 3 T cell receptor beta chains originate from one sample sequenced in a study of immune evolution from preneoplasia to lung adenocarcinoma. The data were produced by immunoSEQ multiplex PCR, yet TCRdb's version contains in-frame clones alone and is incomplete. This sample carries 6,000 or so clones, around 80% of them seen once, and the ten largest clones take approximately 6.3%. Sequenced sample: FFPE invasive lung adenocarcinoma tissue. These receptor sequences come from a person aged 45 to 59 with lung adenocarcinoma.

The V gene is TRBV30, the J gene TRBJ1-2, with D perhaps matching TRBD1 (6 bases). The germline V gene has CDR1 GTSNPN and CDR2 SVGIG (reference sequence). The CDR3 has 15 residues. The V end was cut by 1 base, the J end by 4 bases, with 16 bases between. The CDR3 DNA is TGTGCCTGGAGTGCCCCCTGGGAACAGGGCTATGGCTACACCTTC. Encoded protein: CAWSAPWEQGYGYTF.

The rearrangement joins TRBV6-4 to TRBJ2-2; no reliable D call. Germline-derived CDR1 and CDR2 are MRHNA and SNTAGT. Trimming cost V 7 bases and J 0 bases, with 9 bases left between them. CDR3 size: 14 residues. The CDR3 DNA is TGTGCCAGCATAGAAGTCGCGAACACCGGGGAGCTGTTTTTT. Residues: CASIEVANTGELFF.

About this clone itself: Additional DNA sequences in this sample encode the identical CDR3. The chain joins TRBV19 to TRBJ1-2, with D tentatively TRBD1 (6 bases). The V end was cut by 7 bases, the J end by 5 bases, with 20 bases between. The CDR3 covers 15 residues. Germline V gene data show CDR1 as LNHDA and CDR2 as SQIVND (reference sequence). The CDR3 DNA is TGTGCCAGTACGAAGACAGGATGGGTGAAATATGGCTACACCTTC. It is translated as CASTKTGWVKYGYTF.